This T cell receptor beta chain derives from a study of monozygotic twins with inflammatory bowel disease. TCRdb re-called the 5' RACE reads, yielding one record per CDR3 amino acid sequence without DNA. In total, the table holds some 170,000 distinct CDR3 sequences. The germline V gene has CDR1 SQVTM and CDR2 ANQGSEA. The CDR3 consists of 12 residues. The chain is built from TRBV29-1 and TRBJ2-1; the TCRdb call, TRBD2, lacks DNA for checking. Sequencing was done on a sample of blood. The sequence came from a human donor with ulcerative colitis or Crohn's disease, or a healthy co-twin of an affected twin (not recorded which). The CDR3 loop reads CSVENLSGEQFF.